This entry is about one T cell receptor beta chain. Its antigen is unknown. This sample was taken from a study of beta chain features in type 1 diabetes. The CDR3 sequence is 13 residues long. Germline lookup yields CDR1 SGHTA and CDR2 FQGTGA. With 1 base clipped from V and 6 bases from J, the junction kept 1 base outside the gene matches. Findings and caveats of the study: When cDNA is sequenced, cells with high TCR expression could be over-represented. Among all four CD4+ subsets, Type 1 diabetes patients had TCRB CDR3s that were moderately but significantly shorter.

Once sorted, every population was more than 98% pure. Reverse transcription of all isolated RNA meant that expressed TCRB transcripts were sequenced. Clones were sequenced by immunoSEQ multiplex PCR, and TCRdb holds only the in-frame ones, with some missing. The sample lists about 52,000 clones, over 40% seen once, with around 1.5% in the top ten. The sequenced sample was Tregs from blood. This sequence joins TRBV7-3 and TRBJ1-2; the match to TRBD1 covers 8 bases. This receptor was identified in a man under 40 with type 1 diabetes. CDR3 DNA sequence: TGTGCCAGCAGCTTAAGACAGGGGAATGGCTACACCTTC. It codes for CASSLRQGNGYTF.